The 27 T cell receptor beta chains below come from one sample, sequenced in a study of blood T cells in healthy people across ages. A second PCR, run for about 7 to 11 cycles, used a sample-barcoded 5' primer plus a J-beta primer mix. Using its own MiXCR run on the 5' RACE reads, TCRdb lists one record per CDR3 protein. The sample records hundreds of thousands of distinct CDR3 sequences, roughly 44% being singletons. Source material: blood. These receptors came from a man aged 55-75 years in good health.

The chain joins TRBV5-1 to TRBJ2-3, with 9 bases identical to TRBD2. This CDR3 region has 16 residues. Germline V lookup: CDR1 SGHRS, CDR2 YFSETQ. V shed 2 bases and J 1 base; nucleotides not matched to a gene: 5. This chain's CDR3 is CASSFGSSGGTDTQYF. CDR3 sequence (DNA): TGCGCCAGCAGCTTTGGCTCTAGCGGGGGCACAGATACGCAGTATTTT.

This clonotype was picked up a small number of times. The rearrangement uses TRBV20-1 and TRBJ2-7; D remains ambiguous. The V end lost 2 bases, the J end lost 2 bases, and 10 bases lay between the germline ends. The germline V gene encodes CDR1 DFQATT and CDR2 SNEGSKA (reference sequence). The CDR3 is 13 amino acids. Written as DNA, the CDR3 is TGCAGTGCTAGATATTCTGGCACCTACGAGCAGTACTTC. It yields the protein CSARYSGTYEQYF.

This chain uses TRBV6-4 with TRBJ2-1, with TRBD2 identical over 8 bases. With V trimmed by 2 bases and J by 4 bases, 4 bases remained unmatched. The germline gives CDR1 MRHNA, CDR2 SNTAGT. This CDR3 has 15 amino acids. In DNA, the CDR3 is TGTGCCAGCAGTGACGGAGCGGGGGAGTACAATGAGCAGTTCTTC. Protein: CASSDGAGEYNEQFF.

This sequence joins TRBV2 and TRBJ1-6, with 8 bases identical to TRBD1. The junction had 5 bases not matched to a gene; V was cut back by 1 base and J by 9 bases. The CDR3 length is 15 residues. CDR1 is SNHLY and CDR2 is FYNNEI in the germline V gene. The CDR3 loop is CASSEGHRGTSPLHF. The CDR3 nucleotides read TGTGCCAGCAGTGAAGGGCACAGGGGGACTTCACCCCTCCACTTT.

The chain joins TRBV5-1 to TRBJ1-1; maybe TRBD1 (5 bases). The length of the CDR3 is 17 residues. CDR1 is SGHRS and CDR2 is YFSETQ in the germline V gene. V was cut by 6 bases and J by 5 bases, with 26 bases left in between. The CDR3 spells CASTPFTGALDETEAFF. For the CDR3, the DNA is TGCGCCAGCACCCCTTTCACCGGGGCCCTGGATGAGACTGAAGCTTTCTTT. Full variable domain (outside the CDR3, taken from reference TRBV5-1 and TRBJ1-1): KAGVTQTPRYLIKTRGQQVTLSCSPISGHRSVSWYQQTPGQGLQFLFEYFSETQRNKGNFPGRFSGRQFSNSRSEMNVSTLELGDSALYLCASTPFTGALDETEAFFGQGTRLTVV.

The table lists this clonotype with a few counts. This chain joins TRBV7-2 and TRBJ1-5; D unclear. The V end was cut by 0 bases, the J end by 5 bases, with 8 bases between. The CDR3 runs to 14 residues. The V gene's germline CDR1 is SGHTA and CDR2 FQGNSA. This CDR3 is CASSLASGDQPQHF. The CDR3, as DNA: TGTGCCAGCAGCTTAGCTAGCGGGGATCAGCCCCAGCATTTT.

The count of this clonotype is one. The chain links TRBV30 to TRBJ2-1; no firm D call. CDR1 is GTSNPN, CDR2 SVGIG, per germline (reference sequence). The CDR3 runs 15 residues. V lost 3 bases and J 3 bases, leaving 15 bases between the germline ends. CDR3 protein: CAWSVGFSGYNEQFF. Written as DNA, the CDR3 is TGTGCCTGGAGCGTCGGTTTTTCGGGCTACAATGAGCAGTTCTTC.

The CDR3 reads CASSPGTGNGGYTF. The CDR3 DNA sequence: TGCGCCAGCAGCCCCGGGACAGGGAACGGTGGCTACACCTTC. The chain uses TRBV10-1 and TRBJ1-2; 9 positions match TRBD1. Unmatched junction bases numbered 9, after V lost 6 bases and J lost 7 bases. Germline lookup yields CDR1 WNHNN and CDR2 SYGVQD (reference sequence). The CDR3 length is 14 residues.

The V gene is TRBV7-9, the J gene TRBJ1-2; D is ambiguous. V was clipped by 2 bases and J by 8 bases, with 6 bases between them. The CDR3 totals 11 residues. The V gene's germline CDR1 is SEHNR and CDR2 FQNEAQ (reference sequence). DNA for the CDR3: TGTGCCAGCAGCTTATCGCGAGGCTACACCTTC. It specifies CASSLSRGYTF.

The CDR3, as DNA: TGTGCCAGCAGCCAAGGGGACAGGGGTCCCTTCGAGCAGTACTTC. Protein sequence: CASSQGDRGPFEQYF. The chain recombines TRBV3-1 with TRBJ2-7; 10 bases line up with TRBD1. The germline V gene encodes CDR1 LGHDT and CDR2 YNNKEL (reference sequence). The CDR3 spans 15 residues. V was clipped by 1 base and J by 6 bases; unmatched bases: 6.

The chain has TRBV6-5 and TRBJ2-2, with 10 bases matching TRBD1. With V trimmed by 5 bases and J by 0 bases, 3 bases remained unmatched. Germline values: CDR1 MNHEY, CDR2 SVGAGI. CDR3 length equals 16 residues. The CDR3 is CASSLGQGANTGELFF. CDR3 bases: TGTGCCAGCAGTCTTGGACAGGGGGCGAACACCGGGGAGCTGTTTTTT.

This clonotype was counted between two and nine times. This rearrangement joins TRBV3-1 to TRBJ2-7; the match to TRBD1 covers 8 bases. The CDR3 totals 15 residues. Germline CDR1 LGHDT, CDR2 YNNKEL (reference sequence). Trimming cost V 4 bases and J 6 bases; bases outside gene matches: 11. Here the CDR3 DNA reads TGTGCCAGCAGCCTCTGGGACAGGAGTGCCTCCGAGCAGTACTTC. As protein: CASSLWDRSASEQYF.

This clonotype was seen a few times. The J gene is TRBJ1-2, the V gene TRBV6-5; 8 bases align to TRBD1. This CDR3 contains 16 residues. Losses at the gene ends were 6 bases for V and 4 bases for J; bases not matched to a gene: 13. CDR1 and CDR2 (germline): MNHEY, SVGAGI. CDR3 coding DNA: TGTGCCAGCAGCCGACAGGGGATTGGTGAAAGCTATGGCTACACCTTC. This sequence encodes CASSRQGIGESYGYTF.

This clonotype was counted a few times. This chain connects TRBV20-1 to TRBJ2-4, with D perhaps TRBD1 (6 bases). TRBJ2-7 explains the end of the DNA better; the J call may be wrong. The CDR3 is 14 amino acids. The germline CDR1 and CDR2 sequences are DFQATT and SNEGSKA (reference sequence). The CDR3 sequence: CSATRDMASYEQYF. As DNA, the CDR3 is TGCAGTGCTACCCGGGACATGGCTTCCTACGAGCAGTACTTC.

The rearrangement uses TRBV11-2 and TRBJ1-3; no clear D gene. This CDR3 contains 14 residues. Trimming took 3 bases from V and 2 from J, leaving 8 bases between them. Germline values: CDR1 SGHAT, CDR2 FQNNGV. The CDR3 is CASSLGRTGNTIYF. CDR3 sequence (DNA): TGTGCCAGCAGCTTGGGGAGGACTGGAAACACCATATATTTT.

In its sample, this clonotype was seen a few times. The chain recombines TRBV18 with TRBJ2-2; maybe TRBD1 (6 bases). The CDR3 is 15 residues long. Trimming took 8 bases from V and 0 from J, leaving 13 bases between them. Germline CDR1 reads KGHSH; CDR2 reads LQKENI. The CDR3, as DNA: TGTGCCAGCCCTGTAACAGGGACGAACACCGGGGAGCTGTTTTTT. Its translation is CASPVTGTNTGELFF.

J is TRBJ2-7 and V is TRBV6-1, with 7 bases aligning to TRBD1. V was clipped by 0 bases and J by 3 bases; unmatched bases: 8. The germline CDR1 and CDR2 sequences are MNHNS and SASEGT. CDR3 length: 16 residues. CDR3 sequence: CASSEALYRGIYEQYF. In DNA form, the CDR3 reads TGTGCCAGCAGTGAAGCGCTGTACAGGGGAATCTACGAGCAGTACTTC.

The CDR3 loop is CASSYSAPAKNIQYF. Here the CDR3 DNA reads TGTGCCAGCAGCTATAGTGCCCCTGCCAAAAACATTCAGTACTTC. J is TRBJ2-4 and V is TRBV11-3; D is ambiguous. Trimming shortened V by 4 bases and J by 1 base, and 11 bases separated the two germline ends. CDR1 and CDR2 (germline): SGHNT, YENEEA. The CDR3 consists of 15 residues.

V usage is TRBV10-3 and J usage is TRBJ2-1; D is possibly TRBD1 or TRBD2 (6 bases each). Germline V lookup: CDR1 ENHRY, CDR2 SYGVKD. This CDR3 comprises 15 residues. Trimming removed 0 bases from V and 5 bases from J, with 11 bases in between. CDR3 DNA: TGTGCCATCAGTGAGTCGGGGGGCAGGGACAATGAGCAGTTCTTC. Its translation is CAISESGGRDNEQFF.

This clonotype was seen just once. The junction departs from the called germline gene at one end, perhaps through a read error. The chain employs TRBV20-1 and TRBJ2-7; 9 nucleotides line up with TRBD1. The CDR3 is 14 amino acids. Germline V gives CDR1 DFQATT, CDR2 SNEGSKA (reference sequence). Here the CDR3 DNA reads TGCAGTGTTAGACGCTCTGGGACAGGGTCCGAGCAGTACTTC. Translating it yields CSVRRSGTGSEQYF.

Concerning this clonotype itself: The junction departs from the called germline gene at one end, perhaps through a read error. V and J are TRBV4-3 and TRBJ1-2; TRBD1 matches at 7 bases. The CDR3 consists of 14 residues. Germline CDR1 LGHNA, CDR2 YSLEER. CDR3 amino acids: CAGSQLRDSYGYTF. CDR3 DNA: TGCGCCGGCAGCCAACTCCGGGACAGCTATGGCTACACCTTC.

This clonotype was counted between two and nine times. In nucleotides, the CDR3 is TGTGCCAGCAGTCAGACGAACTACGAGCAGTACTTC. Its translation is CASSQTNYEQYF. The rearrangement links TRBV6-2 or TRBV6-3 to TRBJ2-7; D is ambiguous. Germline CDR1 is MNHEY and CDR2 is SVGEGT. V was pared by 5 bases and J by 3 bases, with 8 bases between. The CDR3 is made up of 12 amino acids.

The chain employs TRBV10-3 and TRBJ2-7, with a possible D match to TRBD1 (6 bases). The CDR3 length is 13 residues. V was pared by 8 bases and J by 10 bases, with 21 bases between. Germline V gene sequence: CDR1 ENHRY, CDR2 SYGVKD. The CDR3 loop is CAIGIRGLEAQYF. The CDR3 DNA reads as TGTGCCATCGGTATCAGGGGCCTAGAGGCCCAGTACTTC.

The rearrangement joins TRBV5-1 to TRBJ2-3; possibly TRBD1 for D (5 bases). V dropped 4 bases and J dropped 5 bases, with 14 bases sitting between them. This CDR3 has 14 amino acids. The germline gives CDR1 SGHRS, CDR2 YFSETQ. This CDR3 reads CASSVGQGVDTQYF. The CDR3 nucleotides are TGCGCCAGCAGCGTTGGGCAGGGCGTAGATACGCAGTATTTT.

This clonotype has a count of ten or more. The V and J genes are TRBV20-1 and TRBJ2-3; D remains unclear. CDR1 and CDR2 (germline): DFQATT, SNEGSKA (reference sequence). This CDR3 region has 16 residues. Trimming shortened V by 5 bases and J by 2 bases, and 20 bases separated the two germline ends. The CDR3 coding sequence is TGCAGTGCTGGAACCTCTTGGACGGACCTCACAGATACGCAGTATTTT. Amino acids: CSAGTSWTDLTDTQYF.

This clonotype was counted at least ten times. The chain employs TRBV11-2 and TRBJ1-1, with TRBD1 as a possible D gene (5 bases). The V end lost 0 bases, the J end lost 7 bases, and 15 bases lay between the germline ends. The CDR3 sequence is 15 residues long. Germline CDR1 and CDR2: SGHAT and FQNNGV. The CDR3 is CASSLEAGGVREAFF. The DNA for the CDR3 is TGTGCCAGCAGCTTAGAAGCCGGAGGGGTCCGTGAAGCTTTCTTT.

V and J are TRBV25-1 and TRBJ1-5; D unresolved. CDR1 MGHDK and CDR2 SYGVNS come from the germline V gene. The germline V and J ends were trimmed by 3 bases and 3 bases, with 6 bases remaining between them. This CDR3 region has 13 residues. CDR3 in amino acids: CASSEGDNQPQHF. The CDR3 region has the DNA TGTGCCAGCAGTGAGGGAGACAATCAGCCCCAGCATTTT. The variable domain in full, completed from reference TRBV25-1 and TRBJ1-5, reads EADIYQTPRYLVIGTGKKITLECSQTMGHDKMYWYQQDPGMELHLIHYSYGVNSTEKGDLSSESTVSRIRTEHFPLTLESARPSHTSQYLCASSEGDNQPQHFGDGTRLSIL.